This TCR beta chain is drawn from a study of blood T cell repertoires in COVID-19. Study background: Material from acute and convalescent COVID-19 was sourced from the United States, Italy and Spain. Sources were T cells, B-cell-depleted T cells, or PBMCs; the material itself was cDNA or gDNA.

The junction had 10 bases not matched to a gene; V was cut back by 5 bases and J by 6 bases. This CDR3 has 16 residues. The germline CDR1 and CDR2 sequences are LGHNA and YNFKEQ. Authors' processing steps: Reference gene primer amplification gave nucleated cell count estimates. The assay was immunoSEQ multiplex PCR, and TCRdb's table has in-frame clones only and misses some. That table furnishes V, J and clone size, whereas the DNA furnished D and trimming. The data hold some 490,000 clones, with 80% to 90% observed a single time. The TCR comes from a human donor in a cohort sampled during active COVID-19. The sequencing sample was made of peripheral blood. The chain joins TRBV4-2 to TRBJ2-1; TRBD1 agrees at 10 bases. The CDR3 DNA follows: TGTGCCAGCAGCTCCCGGGACAGGGGAGTTCGCAATGAGCAGTTCTTC. It specifies CASSSRDRGVRNEQFF.